This T cell receptor (beta chain) was identified during a study of regulatory T cells in long-lasting Graves disease. Overall study context: Persistent Graves' disease required over 5 years of antithyroid drugs and positive TSH receptor antibodies. The study, taken as a whole, reports: Preferential use of TRBV28, TRBJ1-2 and TRBJ2-5 was seen in persistent disease. Thyroid tissue was not sampled; only peripheral blood was.

Assembly of TCR beta libraries relied on iRepertoire HTBI primers together with Arm-PCR of CDR3 regions. TCRdb used MiXCR to reprocess the multiplex PCR reads, holding one entry per CDR3 protein. The profile shows some 450,000 distinct CDR3 sequences, 23% of them singletons. This clonotype has just a few counts. Its antigen is not known. The CDR3 has 18 amino acids. In germline, CDR1 is MGHRA, CDR2 YSYEKL. V lost 1 base to trimming and J lost 5 bases; unmatched junction nucleotides: 13. Time point noted: persistent/refractory GD, antithyroid drugs over 5 years with positive TRAb. From RNA extracted from PBMCs, the TCR library was made. Graves' disease was diagnosed by American Thyroid Association guidelines.

The sequence was collected from a female donor with Graves disease. The specimen comprised peripheral blood mononuclear cells (PBMCs), sampled when the disease was refractory, from a patient treated with antithyroid drugs. The chain is built from TRBV4-1 and TRBJ2-5; 10 nucleotides agree with TRBD1. CDR3: CASSQGLLPGQGKETQYF. The CDR3 bases are TGCGCCAGCAGCCAAGGGCTACTGCCGGGACAGGGGAAGGAGACCCAGTACTTC.